There are a few counts of the clone carrying this T cell receptor (beta chain). Its antigen is unidentified. This entry belongs to a study of T-cell reconstitution after alpha-beta-depleted transplantation in children. Study-level findings and limits: Some patients' high day-60 TCRbeta diversity was attributed to recipient cells surviving conditioning.

Unique molecular identifiers were used to barcode this TCRbeta library. TCRdb processed the PCR reads anew with MiXCR; each CDR3 protein has one entry. The sample carries about 250,000 distinct CDR3 sequences, under 30% recorded once. V trimming: 6 bases; J trimming: 2 bases; junction bases outside the gene matches: 7. The CDR3 extends over 14 amino acids. The germline CDR1 and CDR2 sequences are MGHDK and SYGVNS. The source is a female patient younger than 10 who had a stem cell transplant for congenital amegakaryocytic thrombocytopenia, so the T cells may come from the graft donor. Sequencing used PBMCs, mostly from graft donor cells, obtained 360 days after TCRalphabeta/CD19-depleted stem cell transplant. The chain combines TRBV25-1 with TRBJ2-7; 7 bases fit TRBD1. CDR3 loop: CASSTPGTAYEQYF. The CDR3 nucleotides read TGTGCCAGCAGCACTCCCGGGACAGCCTACGAGCAGTACTTC.